Following are 28 T cell receptor beta chains from one sample sequenced in a study of blood T cell repertoires in COVID-19. The assay was immunoSEQ multiplex PCR, and TCRdb's table has in-frame clones only and misses some. The table shows a few hundred thousand clones, with around nine tenths occurring only once. Sequenced sample: peripheral blood. Every receptor here comes from a woman aged 25 to 39 with COVID-19, enrolled during active disease.

The chain links TRBV7-9 to TRBJ2-7; D possibly corresponds to TRBD1 (6 bases). Germline V gives CDR1 SEHNR, CDR2 FQNEAQ (reference sequence). This CDR3 is 13 amino acids long. Trimming removed 5 bases from V and 2 bases from J, with 10 bases in between. The CDR3 DNA reads TGTGCCAGCAGCAACTCAGGGGCCTACGAGCAGTACTTC. Amino acids: CASSNSGAYEQYF.

V is TRBV13 and J is TRBJ2-3, with 9 bases lining up with TRBD1. The V segment lost 5 bases and the J segment 1 base; nucleotides outside the gene matches: 4. The germline V gene has CDR1 PRHDT and CDR2 FYEKMQ (reference sequence). The CDR3 spans 15 residues. The CDR3 reads CASSTRTGGTDTQYF. The CDR3 nucleotides are TGTGCCAGCAGCACAAGGACAGGGGGCACAGATACGCAGTATTTT. Full variable domain (missing parts from reference TRBV13 and TRBJ2-3): AAGVIQSPRHLIKEKRETATLKCYPIPRHDTVYWYQQGPGQDPQFLISFYEKMQSDKGSIPDRFSAQQFSDYHSELNMSSLELGDSALYFCASSTRTGGTDTQYFGPGTRLTVL.

The V and J genes are TRBV5-1 and TRBJ2-1, with D maybe TRBD1 (5 bases). The CDR3 extends over 13 amino acids. V lost 3 bases and J lost 5, with 9 bases in between. The V gene's germline CDR1 is SGHRS and CDR2 YFSETQ. The CDR3 loop reads CASSSDINNEQFF. The DNA for the CDR3 is TGCGCCAGCAGCTCGGACATTAACAATGAGCAGTTCTTC.

The rearrangement links TRBV5-5 to TRBJ1-1; D might be TRBD1 (5 bases). The V end was cut by 3 bases, the J end by 4 bases, with 13 bases between. CDR3 length: 14 amino acids. Germline V gene sequence: CDR1 SGHKS, CDR2 YYEKEE (reference sequence). The CDR3 protein is CASSWGGSGTEAFF. DNA of the CDR3: TGTGCCAGCAGCTGGGGGGGTAGCGGCACTGAAGCTTTCTTT. Together with reference TRBV5-5 and TRBJ1-1, the CDR3 gives the full variable domain: DAGVTQSPTHLIKTRGQQVTLRCSPISGHKSVSWYQQVLGQGPQFIFQYYEKEERGRGNFPDRFSARQFPNYSSELNVNALLLGDSALYLCASSWGGSGTEAFFGQGTRLTVV.

The rearrangement joins TRBV7-8 to TRBJ2-5; TRBD2 might be the D (6 bases). The CDR3 is 14 amino acids. The germline gives CDR1 SGHVS, CDR2 FQNEAQ. V was pared by 2 bases and J by 6 bases, with 13 bases between. CDR3 region: CASSLKRVPQTQYF. CDR3 in DNA: TGTGCCAGCAGCTTAAAGCGGGTCCCCCAGACCCAGTACTTC. Together with reference TRBV7-8 and TRBJ2-5, the CDR3 gives the full variable domain: GAGVSQSPRYKVAKRGQDVALRCDPISGHVSLFWYQQALGQGPEFLTYFQNEAQLDKSGLPSDRFFAERPEGSVSTLKIQRTQQEDSAVYLCASSLKRVPQTQYFGPGTRLLVL.

This rearrangement joins TRBV7-2 to TRBJ2-5; 9 nucleotides line up with TRBD1. Germline lookup yields CDR1 SGHTA and CDR2 FQGNSA. The CDR3 has 14 residues. Trimming cost V 6 bases and J 2 bases; bases outside gene matches: 4. As DNA, the CDR3 is TGTGCCAGCAGACCCGGGACAGGGCAAGAGACCCAGTACTTC. As protein: CASRPGTGQETQYF. Complete variable domain (other parts from reference TRBV7-2 and TRBJ2-5): GAGVSQSPSNKVTEKGKDVELRCDPISGHTALYWYRQSLGQGLEFLIYFQGNSAPDKSGLPSDRFSAERTGGSVSTLTIQRTQQEDSAVYLCASRPGTGQETQYFGPGTRLLVL.

The gene calls are TRBV28 and TRBJ1-2; TRBD1 is a possible D gene (6 bases). V shed 5 bases and J shed 4 bases, with 14 bases lying between them. CDR1 and CDR2 (germline): MDHEN, SYDVKM. CDR3 length equals 14 residues. The CDR3 spells CASSGNRVGYGYTF. In DNA, the CDR3 is TGTGCCAGCAGTGGAAACAGGGTCGGCTATGGCTACACCTTC.

The chain joins TRBV3-1 (or the pseudogene TRBV3-2) to TRBJ2-7; a possible D gene is TRBD1 (5 bases). There are 13 residues in the CDR3. Germline loops: CDR1 LGHDT, CDR2 YNNKEL (reference sequence). V was pared by 7 bases and J by 6 bases, with 16 bases between. CDR3 nucleotide sequence: TGTGCCAGCACCAATAAGGGGAAAAGCGAGCAGTACTTC. Translated, it gives CASTNKGKSEQYF.

The chain combines TRBV6-2 or TRBV6-3 with TRBJ2-3, with TRBD1 matching over 9 bases. The germline V gene has CDR1 MNHEY and CDR2 SVGEGT. With V trimmed by 0 bases and J by 2 bases, 15 bases remained unmatched. This CDR3 has 20 residues. CDR3 loop: CASSYSTGTGFREPTDTQYF. The CDR3 DNA is TGTGCCAGCAGTTACTCCACTGGGACAGGGTTTCGGGAGCCCACAGATACGCAGTATTTT.

The rearrangement joins TRBV11-2 to TRBJ2-7; a possible D gene is TRBD1 (5 bases). Germline V gene sequence: CDR1 SGHAT, CDR2 FQNNGV. The CDR3 has 15 amino acids. V was cut by 4 bases and J by 7 bases, with 20 bases left in between. CDR3 protein: CASSYRSPWLGEQYF. CDR3 DNA sequence: TGTGCCAGCAGCTACAGGAGTCCGTGGCTGGGTGAGCAGTACTTC. Full variable domain (rest looked up from reference TRBV11-2 and TRBJ2-7): EAGVAQSPRYKIIEKRQSVAFWCNPISGHATLYWYQQILGQGPKLLIQFQNNGVVDDSQLPKDRFSAERLKGVDSTLKIQPAKLEDSAVYLCASSYRSPWLGEQYFGPGTRLTVT.

The genes are TRBV9 and TRBJ1-1; 10 nucleotides line up with TRBD1. CDR3 size: 16 residues. Germline V gene lookup returns CDR1 SGDLS and CDR2 YYNGEE. V lost 0 bases to trimming and J lost 6 bases; unmatched junction nucleotides: 8. The CDR3: CASSVAGTGVVAEAFF. The CDR3 bases are TGTGCCAGCAGCGTAGCCGGGACAGGGGTCGTCGCTGAAGCTTTCTTT.

Comment on this clone: Germline and junction disagree at one end, which may indicate a read error. The chain is built from TRBV7-7 and TRBJ2-1, with a weak D call TRBD2 (6 bases). Germline CDR1 is SSHAT and CDR2 is FNYEAQ (reference sequence). The CDR3 is 16 amino acids. For the CDR3, the DNA is TGTGCTAGCAGCTTAGGTGCGGGATTAACCTACAATGAGCAGTTCTTC. It is translated as CASSLGAGLTYNEQFF.

The CDR3 bases are TGTGCCATCACACCCGACAGCTATGGCTACACCTTC. Translating it yields CAITPDSYGYTF. The chain uses TRBV10-3 and TRBJ1-2; a possible D gene is TRBD1 (5 bases). The germline V gene encodes CDR1 ENHRY and CDR2 SYGVKD. Trimming left V 7 bases short and J 4 bases short, with 10 bases between. This CDR3 has 12 residues.

V gene TRBV9 combines with J gene TRBJ2-1; 10 positions match TRBD2. The CDR3 has 19 residues. Germline V gene lookup returns CDR1 SGDLS and CDR2 YYNGEE. With V trimmed by 0 bases and J by 1 base, 10 bases remained unmatched. CDR3 loop: CASSVDNLPSGSSYNEQFF. CDR3 in DNA: TGTGCCAGCAGCGTAGATAACTTACCTAGCGGGAGTTCCTACAATGAGCAGTTCTTC.

The V and J genes are TRBV5-1 and TRBJ1-1; 9 bases agree with TRBD1. Germline V gene lookup returns CDR1 SGHRS and CDR2 YFSETQ. The V segment lost 0 bases and the J segment 6 bases; nucleotides outside the gene matches: 6. The CDR3 totals 15 residues. DNA for the CDR3: TGCGCCAGCAGCTTGGGTACAGGGGGCATACCTGAAGCTTTCTTT. Protein: CASSLGTGGIPEAFF.

This chain uses TRBV5-1 with TRBJ1-6; no firm D call. The CDR3 length is 14 residues. V was shortened by 1 base and J by 8 bases, with 10 bases between the two germline ends. Per germline, CDR1 SGHRS and CDR2 YFSETQ. In DNA form, the CDR3 reads TGCGCCAGCAGCTTGTCACTCCCTGATTCACCCCTCCACTTT. Translated: CASSLSLPDSPLHF.

The rearrangement joins TRBV30 to TRBJ2-2; D might be TRBD2 (5 bases). V was pared by 0 bases and J by 3 bases, with 11 bases between. Germline V gives CDR1 GTSNPN, CDR2 SVGIG (reference sequence). The CDR3 contains 15 residues. CDR3: CAWSVAGEDTGELFF. The CDR3 DNA follows: TGTGCCTGGAGTGTTGCGGGCGAGGACACCGGGGAGCTGTTTTTT.

The chain couples TRBV28 to TRBJ1-1; D is undetermined. This CDR3 is built from 15 residues. In germline, CDR1 is MDHEN, CDR2 SYDVKM. The V end was cut by 4 bases, the J end by 7 bases, with 19 bases between. The CDR3 protein is CASSSPKAGRIEAFF. CDR3 DNA: TGTGCCAGCAGTTCCCCTAAGGCGGGTCGAATTGAAGCTTTCTTT.

V gene TRBV4-2 combines with J gene TRBJ2-2; D may be TRBD1 (5 bases). The ends were cut back, 0 bases at V and 3 bases at J, with 11 bases in the middle. The germline V gene encodes CDR1 LGHNA and CDR2 YNFKEQ. The length of the CDR3 is 16 residues. The CDR3 DNA sequence: TGTGCCAGCAGCCAAGAAGGGGCCAGAGACACCGGGGAGCTGTTTTTT. Protein sequence: CASSQEGARDTGELFF.

This rearrangement joins TRBV7-9 to TRBJ2-3; TRBD2 matches at 7 bases. The germline CDR1 and CDR2 sequences are SEHNR and FQNEAQ (reference sequence). This CDR3 has 15 amino acids. J was trimmed by 10 bases and V by 2 bases; bases with no gene match: 12. The CDR3 coding sequence is TGTGCCAGCAGCTTAAGCCGGGCGGGAGCTGAGCCGCAGTATTTT. The encoded protein is CASSLSRAGAEPQYF.

The chain uses TRBV29-1 and TRBJ2-7; a weak D match, TRBD1 (6 bases). The CDR3 is 12 amino acids. Trimming shortened V by 7 bases and J by 2 bases, and 12 bases separated the two germline ends. Looked up from germline, CDR1 is SQVTM and CDR2 is ANQGSEA. CDR3 protein: CSGLQGPYEQYF. CDR3 bases: TGCAGCGGCCTACAGGGACCCTACGAGCAGTACTTC.

This clone has just one count. V is TRBV30 and J is TRBJ2-7, with 10 bases aligning to TRBD2. The CDR3 totals 14 residues. Trimming took 1 base from V and 6 from J; bases not matched to a gene: 6. Germline CDR1 is GTSNPN and CDR2 is SVGIG (reference sequence). The DNA for the CDR3 is TGTGCCTGGAGTGCTGGGACTAGCGAAGCCGAGCAGTACTTC. This translates into CAWSAGTSEAEQYF.

This clone was seen only once. The CDR3 coding sequence is TGTGCCAGCAGTTACTCGTCTCAGGGGATGAATTCACCCCTCCACTTT. This sequence encodes CASSYSSQGMNSPLHF. The J gene is TRBJ1-6, the V gene TRBV6-5, with D perhaps matching TRBD1 (6 bases). Looked up from germline, CDR1 is MNHEY and CDR2 is SVGAGI. The V end lost 0 bases, the J end lost 7 bases, and 13 bases lay between the germline ends. The CDR3 is 16 residues long.

J is TRBJ1-2 and V is TRBV11-2; D gene unclear. CDR3 length: 12 amino acids. The germline V gene has CDR1 SGHAT and CDR2 FQNNGV. Trimming removed 1 base at V and 7 bases at J, with 7 bases between. CDR3 bases: TGTGCCAGCAGCTTAGGGGGAGTTGGCTACACCTTC. Encoded protein: CASSLGGVGYTF.

This chain connects TRBV5-4 to TRBJ2-5, with 9 bases aligning to TRBD2. The length of the CDR3 is 15 residues. J lost 5 bases, V lost 5 bases, and 10 bases had no gene match. From germline, CDR1 is SGHNT and CDR2 YYREEE (reference sequence). The CDR3 DNA follows: TGTGCCAGCAGTTATATAGCGGGAGAGGGTGAGACCCAGTACTTC. Translated, it gives CASSYIAGEGETQYF.

The chain combines TRBV27 with TRBJ1-1; TRBD1 is a possible D gene (6 bases). This CDR3 spans 14 amino acids. Trimming removed 7 bases from V and 2 bases from J, with 14 bases in between. The germline CDR1 and CDR2 sequences are MNHEY and SMNVEV (reference sequence). The CDR3 region is CASTKIRGNTEAFF. CDR3 sequence (DNA): TGTGCCAGCACCAAGATCAGGGGCAACACTGAAGCTTTCTTT.

The gene calls are TRBV7-9 and TRBJ1-3; maybe TRBD1 (5 bases). Germline V CDR1 and CDR2: SEHNR, FQNEAQ (reference sequence). V was trimmed by 0 bases and J by 4 bases, leaving 10 bases between them. The CDR3 extends over 15 amino acids. The CDR3: CASSLAVTEGNTIYF. Written as DNA, the CDR3 is TGTGCCAGCAGCTTAGCGGTGACAGAAGGAAACACCATATATTTT. The variable domain in full, with the rest retrieved from reference TRBV7-9 and TRBJ1-3, is DTGVSQNPRHKITKRGQNVTFRCDPISEHNRLYWYRQTLGQGPEFLTYFQNEAQLEKSRLLSDRFSAERPKGSFSTLEIQRTEQGDSAMYLCASSLAVTEGNTIYFGEGSWLTVV.

V is TRBV4-1 and J is TRBJ2-7, with a weak D call TRBD2 (5 bases). The CDR3 has 15 residues. Germline assignment: CDR1 MGHRA and CDR2 YSYEKL. Trimming removed 2 bases from V and 4 bases from J, with 15 bases in between. The CDR3 loop is CASSQFVLARYEQYF. CDR3 DNA sequence: TGCGCCAGCAGCCAATTTGTCCTAGCCCGATACGAGCAGTACTTC.